The rows below give T cell receptor beta chains drawn from one sample of a study of cytomegalovirus exposure and HLA in healthy donors. The table came from immunoSEQ multiplex PCR; TCRdb's copy has only in-frame clones and leaves some out. Found here are around 64,000 clones; the top ten clones hold approximately 2.4%. The specimen sequenced was PBMCs. Receptors were obtained from a female donor in good health and CMV-seropositive. The CDR3 runs from the conserved cysteine through the conserved F or W. D genes are given only for firm matches.

J gene: TRBJ2-7
V gene: TRBV2
D gene: NA
CDR3 DNA: TGTGCCAGCAGAGTTCAGGGAGGTGGCTACGAGCAGTACTTC
CDR3 protein: CASRVQGGGYEQYF

J gene: TRBJ1-1
V gene: TRBV4-3
D gene: NA
CDR3 DNA: TGCGCCAGCAGCCAGTCTAAAGGGGTAAAGAACACTGAAGCTTTCTTT
CDR3 protein: CASSQSKGVKNTEAFF

J gene: TRBJ2-3
V gene: TRBV6-1
D gene: NA
CDR3 DNA: TGTGCCAGCAGTGAACGGGTTGACGCTACTAGCACAGATACGCAGTATTTT
CDR3 protein: CASSERVDATSTDTQYF

J gene: TRBJ1-1
V gene: TRBV5-4
D gene: TRBD1
CDR3 DNA: TGTGCCAGCAGCTTGATTGGGACAGGGCTGAACACTGAAGCTTTCTTT
CDR3 protein: CASSLIGTGLNTEAFF

J gene: TRBJ1-1
V gene: TRBV6-5
D gene: NA
CDR3 DNA: TGTGCCAGCCAAAGGCAGGGGAGTTTTGCTTTCTTT
CDR3 protein: CASQRQGSFAFF

J gene: TRBJ1-2
V gene: TRBV30
D gene: NA
CDR3 DNA: TGTGCCTGGAGTGTACCCCCGGGCGGGGGGGGCTACACCTTC
CDR3 protein: CAWSVPPGGGGYTF

J gene: TRBJ1-5
V gene: TRBV28
D gene: NA
CDR3 DNA: TGTGCCAGCAGTCCCTCTCTAGACAGATTGGCTCAGCCCCAGCATTTT
CDR3 protein: CASSPSLDRLAQPQHF

J gene: TRBJ2-5
V gene: TRBV7-9
D gene: TRBD2
CDR3 DNA: TGTGCCAGCAGCTCCCCTGAAAAAGCGGGGCCTCTACAAGAGACCCAGTACTTC
CDR3 protein: CASSSPEKAGPLQETQYF

J gene: TRBJ2-7
V gene: TRBV2
D gene: NA
CDR3 DNA: TGTGCCAGCGGTCGAACGGCGGACTACTCCTACGAGCAGTACTTC
CDR3 protein: CASGRTADYSYEQYF

J gene: TRBJ1-1
V gene: TRBV7-2
D gene: NA
CDR3 DNA: TGTGCCAGCAGTCCCTACACTGAAGCTTTCTTT
CDR3 protein: CASSPYTEAFF

J gene: TRBJ1-1
V gene: TRBV4-3
D gene: NA
CDR3 DNA: TGCGCCAGCAGCCAAGAAGGGGGTCTAACTGAAGCTTTCTTT
CDR3 protein: CASSQEGGLTEAFF

J gene: TRBJ1-6
V gene: TRBV7-9
D gene: NA
CDR3 DNA: TGTGCCAGCAGCTGGAGGGCAAGCTCCTATAATTCACCCCTCCACTTT
CDR3 protein: CASSWRASSYNSPLHF

J gene: TRBJ2-7
V gene: TRBV27
D gene: TRBD2
CDR3 DNA: TGTGCCAGCAGTTTCCCCCCGGTTAGCGGGAGAATCGAGCAGTACTTC
CDR3 protein: CASSFPPVSGRIEQYF

J gene: TRBJ2-7
V gene: TRBV30
D gene: TRBD2
CDR3 DNA: TGTGCCTGGGCCCGGACTAGCGATACGTCCTACGAGCAGTACTTC
CDR3 protein: CAWARTSDTSYEQYF

J gene: TRBJ2-3
V gene: TRBV5-1
D gene: NA
CDR3 DNA: TGCGCCAGCAGCTTGGGGGCTAGCCCAGATACGCAGTATTTT
CDR3 protein: CASSLGASPDTQYF

J gene: TRBJ1-4
V gene: TRBV27
D gene: TRBD1
CDR3 DNA: TGTGCCAGCAGTTTTGCAGGGGGCGTTGAAAAACTGTTTTTT
CDR3 protein: CASSFAGGVEKLFF

J gene: TRBJ1-3
V gene: TRBV6-6
D gene: NA
CDR3 DNA: TGTGCCAGCACCCTCACAGGGGGAAACACCATATATTTT
CDR3 protein: CASTLTGGNTIYF

J gene: TRBJ2-5
V gene: TRBV9
D gene: TRBD2
CDR3 DNA: TGTGCCAGCAGCGTAGCATCTAGCGGGAGGCAAGAGACCCAGTACTTC
CDR3 protein: CASSVASSGRQETQYF

J gene: TRBJ1-1
V gene: TRBV5-5
D gene: NA
CDR3 DNA: TGTGCCAGCAGCTTGATTCGGGGGGAAGCTTTCTTT
CDR3 protein: CASSLIRGEAFF

J gene: TRBJ2-2
V gene: TRBV7-9
D gene: NA
CDR3 DNA: TGTGCCAGCAGCTTAGCGGAGATGAACACCGGGGAGCTGTTTTTT
CDR3 protein: CASSLAEMNTGELFF